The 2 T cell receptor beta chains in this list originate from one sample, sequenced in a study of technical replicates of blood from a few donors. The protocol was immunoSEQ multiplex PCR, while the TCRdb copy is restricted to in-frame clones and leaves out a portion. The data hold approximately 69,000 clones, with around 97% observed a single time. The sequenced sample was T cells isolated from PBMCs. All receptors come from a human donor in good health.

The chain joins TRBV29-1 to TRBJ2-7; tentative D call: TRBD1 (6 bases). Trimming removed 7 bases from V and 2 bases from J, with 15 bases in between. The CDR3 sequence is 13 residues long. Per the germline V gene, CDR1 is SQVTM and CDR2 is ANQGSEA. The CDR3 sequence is CSGIETGTYEQYF. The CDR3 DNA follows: TGCAGCGGGATTGAAACAGGGACCTACGAGCAGTACTTC.

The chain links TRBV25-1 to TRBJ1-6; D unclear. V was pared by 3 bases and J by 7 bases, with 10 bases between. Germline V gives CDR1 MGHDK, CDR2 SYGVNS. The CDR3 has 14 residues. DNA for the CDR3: TGTGCCAGCAGTGACTCTCGGGAGAATTCACCCCTCCACTTT. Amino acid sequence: CASSDSRENSPLHF.